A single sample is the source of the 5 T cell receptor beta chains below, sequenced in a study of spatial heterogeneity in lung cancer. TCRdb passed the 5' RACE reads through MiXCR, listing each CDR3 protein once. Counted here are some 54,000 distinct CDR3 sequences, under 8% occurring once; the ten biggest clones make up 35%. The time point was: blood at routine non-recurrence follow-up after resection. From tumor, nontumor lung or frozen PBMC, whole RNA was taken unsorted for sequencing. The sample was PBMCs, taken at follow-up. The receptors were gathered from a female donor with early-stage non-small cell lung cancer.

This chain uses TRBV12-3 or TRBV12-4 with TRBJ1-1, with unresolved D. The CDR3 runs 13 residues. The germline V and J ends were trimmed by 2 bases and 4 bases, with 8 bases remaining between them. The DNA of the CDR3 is TGTGCCAGCAGTTTAAATACTGGCACTGAAGCTTTCTTT. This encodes CASSLNTGTEAFF.

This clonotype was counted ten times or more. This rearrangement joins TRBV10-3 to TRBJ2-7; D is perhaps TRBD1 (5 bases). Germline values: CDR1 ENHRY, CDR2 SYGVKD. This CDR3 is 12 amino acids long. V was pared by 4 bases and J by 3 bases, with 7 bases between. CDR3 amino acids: CAISATDYEQYF. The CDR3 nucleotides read TGTGCCATCAGTGCGACAGACTACGAGCAGTACTTC.

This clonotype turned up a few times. CDR3 region: CASSLGHRGGTNEKLFF. DNA of the CDR3: TGTGCCAGCAGCTTAGGTCACAGGGGCGGCACTAATGAAAAACTGTTTTTT. The chain joins TRBV11-2 to TRBJ1-4, with 7 bases matching TRBD1. With 1 base clipped from V and 2 bases from J, the junction kept 7 bases outside the gene matches. Germline loops: CDR1 SGHAT, CDR2 FQNNGV. CDR3 length: 17 amino acids.

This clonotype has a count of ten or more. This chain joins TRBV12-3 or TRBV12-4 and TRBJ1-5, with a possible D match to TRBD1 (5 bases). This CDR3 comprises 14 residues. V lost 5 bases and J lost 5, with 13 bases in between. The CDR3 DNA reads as TGTGCCAGCAGTACCCGAGGGGCGGATCAGCCCCAGCATTTT. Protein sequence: CASSTRGADQPQHF.

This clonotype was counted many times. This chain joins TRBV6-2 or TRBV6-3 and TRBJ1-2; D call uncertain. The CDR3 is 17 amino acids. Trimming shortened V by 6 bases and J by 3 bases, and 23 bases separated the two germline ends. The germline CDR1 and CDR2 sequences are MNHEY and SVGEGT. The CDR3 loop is CASSSVSALRDHYGYTF. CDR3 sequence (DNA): TGTGCCAGCAGCTCCGTGTCTGCCTTACGAGACCACTATGGCTACACCTTC.